Following are 24 T cell receptor beta chains from one sample sequenced in a study of beta chain features in type 1 diabetes. The entirety of the isolated RNA underwent reverse transcription, so expressed TCRB transcripts were sequenced. Data came from immunoSEQ multiplex PCR; TCRdb stores just in-frame clones and leaves some out. This table holds a few hundred thousand clones, around 12% found once. Study-wide findings and caveats: Type 1 diabetes patients showed a moderate but significant shortening of TCRB CDR3s in all four CD4+ subsets.

Their target antigens are unknown. The sample taken for sequencing was naive CD4+ T cells from blood. Receptors originate from a woman between 18 and 29 years old with type 1 diabetes.

In this sample, this clone turned up a few times. The rearrangement joins TRBV2 to TRBJ1-1; TRBD1 agrees at 7 bases. CDR1 and CDR2 from the germline V gene are SNHLY and FYNNEI. V dropped 6 bases and J dropped 0; count of bases not matched to a gene: 4. This CDR3 is 14 amino acids long. In DNA, the CDR3 is TGTGCCAGCAGAGACAGGGTTGTGAACACTGAAGCTTTCTTT. Its translation is CASRDRVVNTEAFF.

This chain uses TRBV7-9 with TRBJ2-7, with D possibly TRBD1 on 6 matching bases. This CDR3 has 15 amino acids. V was pared by 3 bases and J by 3 bases, with 15 bases between. The germline V gene encodes CDR1 SEHNR and CDR2 FQNEAQ (reference sequence). In DNA form, the CDR3 reads TGTGCCAGCAGCTTCGGGACACCTGCCCACTACGAGCAGTACTTC. It codes for CASSFGTPAHYEQYF. The full variable domain, rest sourced from reference TRBV7-9 and TRBJ2-7, is DTGVSQNPRHKITKRGQNVTFRCDPISEHNRLYWYRQTLGQGPEFLTYFQNEAQLEKSRLLSDRFSAERPKGSFSTLEIQRTEQGDSAMYLCASSFGTPAHYEQYFGPGTRLTVT.

J is TRBJ2-3 and V is TRBV2; 11 bases agree with TRBD2. The length of the CDR3 is 14 residues. J lost 1 base, V lost 8 bases, and 2 bases had no gene match. Germline values: CDR1 SNHLY, CDR2 FYNNEI. The CDR3 nucleotides are TGTGCCAGCTTGGGACTAGCGGGCACAGATACGCAGTATTTT. Amino acids: CASLGLAGTDTQYF.

The rearrangement uses TRBV28 and TRBJ2-2; D gene uncertain. Trimming cost V 1 base and J 8 bases, with 2 bases left between them. The CDR3 has 11 residues. Germline lookup yields CDR1 MDHEN and CDR2 SYDVKM. The CDR3 DNA reads TGTGCCAGCAGTTTATCTGGGGAGCTGTTTTTT. Its protein is CASSLSGELFF.

V and J are TRBV10-3 and TRBJ2-3; D perhaps matches TRBD2 (6 bases). CDR1 is ENHRY and CDR2 is SYGVKD in the germline V gene. V was trimmed by 4 bases and J by 2 bases, leaving 7 bases between them. This CDR3 contains 13 residues. CDR3 region: CAISGTNTDTQYF. CDR3 sequence (DNA): TGTGCCATCAGTGGGACTAACACAGATACGCAGTATTTT.

The chain has TRBV18 and TRBJ1-4; 7 positions agree with TRBD1. Germline trimming cut 1 base from V and 8 bases from J; bases unmatched to any gene: 7. The length of the CDR3 is 15 residues. From germline, CDR1 is KGHSH and CDR2 LQKENI. CDR3 nucleotides: TGTGCCAGCTCACCACGTAGGGGGCCGGGGGAAAAACTGTTTTTT. Translated, it gives CASSPRRGPGEKLFF. Full variable domain (rest looked up from reference TRBV18 and TRBJ1-4): NAGVMQNPRHLVRRRGQEARLRCSPMKGHSHVYWYRQLPEEGLKFMVYLQKENIIDESGMPKERFSAEFPKEGPSILRIQQVVRGDSAAYFCASSPRRGPGEKLFFGSGTQLSVL.

This clone appeared a few times. This chain uses TRBV7-9 with TRBJ2-5, with TRBD1 matching over 10 bases. V was clipped by 5 bases and J by 5 bases; unmatched bases: 11. The V gene's germline CDR1 is SEHNR and CDR2 FQNEAQ (reference sequence). This CDR3 contains 16 residues. The CDR3 region has the DNA TGTGCCAGCAGCCCCTCCGCATTGACAGGGGGCGAGACCCAGTACTTC. Translating it yields CASSPSALTGGETQYF.

The J gene is TRBJ2-3, the V gene TRBV29-1, with 9 positions matching TRBD1. The length of the CDR3 is 13 residues. The junction had 5 bases not matched to a gene; V was cut back by 7 bases and J by 3 bases. Looked up from germline, CDR1 is SQVTM and CDR2 is ANQGSEA. The CDR3 loop reads CSAGQGWTDTQYF. The CDR3 DNA sequence: TGCAGCGCGGGACAGGGTTGGACAGATACGCAGTATTTT.

This clone was detected only a few times. The rearrangement links TRBV28 to TRBJ2-1; a possible D gene is TRBD2 (6 bases). The CDR3 contains 13 residues. V was cut by 3 bases and J by 7 bases, with 10 bases left in between. CDR1 and CDR2 from the germline V gene are MDHEN and SYDVKM. DNA for the CDR3: TGTGCCAGCAGTTTTCTTCGGGGGAATGAGCAGTTCTTC. Translating it yields CASSFLRGNEQFF.

This clone came up a few times. The chain joins TRBV25-1 to TRBJ1-6, with no clear D. Germline V gene sequence: CDR1 MGHDK, CDR2 SYGVNS. V was trimmed by 0 bases and J by 8 bases, leaving 5 bases between them. The CDR3 runs to 13 residues. CDR3 protein: CASSEYRDSPLHF. CDR3 DNA: TGTGCCAGCAGTGAATACCGGGATTCACCCCTCCACTTT.

V gene TRBV30 combines with J gene TRBJ1-1; D remains ambiguous. The germline V gene encodes CDR1 GTSNPN and CDR2 SVGIG (reference sequence). V lost 8 bases to trimming and J lost 1 base, with 11 bases between them. This CDR3 is built from 12 residues. DNA of the CDR3: TGTGCCCGAGGCCGGAGGAACACTGAAGCTTTCTTT. Amino acids: CARGRRNTEAFF.

This clone was seen a handful of times. The chain has TRBV2 and TRBJ1-4; no clear D gene. CDR1 is SNHLY and CDR2 is FYNNEI in the germline V gene. The CDR3 spans 13 residues. The V end lost 7 bases, the J end lost 4 bases, and 10 bases lay between the germline ends. The CDR3 nucleotides are TGTGCCAGCAATGGGCAGATTAATGAAAAACTGTTTTTT. It yields the protein CASNGQINEKLFF.

The chain carries TRBV28 and TRBJ2-7; D gene uncertain. The V and J ends lost 8 bases and 3 bases respectively, with 8 bases between them. This CDR3 region has 11 residues. Germline lookup yields CDR1 MDHEN and CDR2 SYDVKM. CDR3 in amino acids: CASGIFYEQYF. CDR3 DNA sequence: TGTGCCAGCGGCATATTCTACGAGCAGTACTTC.

This clone has a handful of counts. This chain uses TRBV14 with TRBJ2-7; D is possibly TRBD2 (5 bases). The CDR3 is 15 residues long. V shed 3 bases and J shed 0 bases, with 12 bases lying between them. CDR1 and CDR2 from the germline V gene are SGHDN and FVKESK. The CDR3 loop is CASSQVAFSSYEQYF. The CDR3, as DNA: TGTGCCAGCAGCCAGGTAGCGTTTAGCTCCTACGAGCAGTACTTC.

This clone was recorded a few times. The chain couples TRBV19 to TRBJ1-1, with 9 bases lining up with TRBD1. This CDR3 is 14 amino acids long. Germline assignment: CDR1 LNHDA and CDR2 SQIVND (reference sequence). After removal of 4 bases from V and 1 base from J, the junction contained 1 base not matched to a gene. The CDR3, as DNA: TGTGCCAGTAGTACGGGACAGGGGAACACTGAAGCTTTCTTT. This gives the protein CASSTGQGNTEAFF. The variable domain in full, with the rest retrieved from reference TRBV19 and TRBJ1-1, is DGGITQSPKYLFRKEGQNVTLSCEQNLNHDAMYWYRQDPGQGLRLIYYSQIVNDFQKGDIAEGYSVSREKKESFPLTVTSAQKNPTAFYLCASSTGQGNTEAFFGQGTRLTVV.

V gene TRBV6-5 combines with J gene TRBJ2-7; 10 nucleotides match TRBD1. This CDR3 spans 15 amino acids. V dropped 5 bases and J dropped 4; count of bases not matched to a gene: 8. CDR1 MNHEY and CDR2 SVGAGI come from the germline V gene. The CDR3 reads CASSASGGQGYEQYF. CDR3 bases: TGTGCCAGCAGTGCGAGTGGGGGACAGGGGTACGAGCAGTACTTC.

This chain joins TRBV11-3 and TRBJ2-1; D uncertain. V was clipped by 7 bases and J by 0 bases, with 7 bases between them. The CDR3 is 13 amino acids. CDR1 SGHNT and CDR2 YENEEA come from the germline V gene. CDR3 in amino acids: CASTWSSYNEQFF. The CDR3 bases are TGTGCCAGCACGTGGAGCTCCTACAATGAGCAGTTCTTC.

This clone was counted only a few times. V usage is TRBV30 and J usage is TRBJ2-1, with D possibly TRBD2 on 6 matching bases. V was clipped by 0 bases and J by 7 bases, with 10 bases between them. CDR1 GTSNPN and CDR2 SVGIG come from the germline V gene (reference sequence). CDR3 size: 13 residues. CDR3 sequence (DNA): TGTGCCTGGAGTGTTGGAGGGGCGAATGAGCAGTTCTTC. This codes for CAWSVGGANEQFF.

This clone was recorded a few times. The chain has TRBV13 and TRBJ2-2; the D is unclear. From germline, CDR1 is PRHDT and CDR2 FYEKMQ (reference sequence). V gave up 2 bases and J gave up 1 base, with 17 bases separating them. CDR3 length: 18 amino acids. The CDR3 region is CASSLKARLILNTGELFF. CDR3 sequence (DNA): TGTGCCAGCAGCTTAAAAGCTCGGTTGATATTGAACACCGGGGAGCTGTTTTTT.

In this sample, this clone turned up a few times. The chain employs TRBV5-6 and TRBJ1-2; D is possibly TRBD1 (5 bases). Germline loops: CDR1 SGHDT, CDR2 YYEEEE. The CDR3 consists of 14 residues. With 3 bases removed from V and 4 bases from J, the gap between germline ends came to 13 bases. CDR3 sequence (DNA): TGTGCCAGCAGCTCCCACTTTGACAGCTATGGCTACACCTTC. Protein sequence: CASSSHFDSYGYTF. Full variable domain (rest looked up from reference TRBV5-6 and TRBJ1-2): DAGVTQSPTHLIKTRGQQVTLRCSPKSGHDTVSWYQQALGQGPQFIFQYYEEEERQRGNFPDRFSGHQFPNYSSELNVNALLLGDSALYLCASSSHFDSYGYTFGSGTRLTVV.

The J gene is TRBJ1-4, the V gene TRBV28; D not certain. V was clipped by 5 bases and J by 8 bases, with 12 bases between them. Germline CDR1 reads MDHEN; CDR2 reads SYDVKM. This CDR3 has 13 amino acids. CDR3 amino acids: CASSPSGLEKLFF. CDR3 coding DNA: TGTGCCAGCAGTCCGTCCGGGTTGGAAAAACTGTTTTTT.

The chain recombines TRBV15 with TRBJ2-6; D gene uncertain. Germline CDR1 is LNHNV and CDR2 is YYDKDF (reference sequence). Trimming removed 3 bases from V and 0 bases from J, with 6 bases in between. The length of the CDR3 is 15 residues. CDR3 nucleotides: TGTGCCACCAGCAGGGCAAGCTCTGGGGCCAACGTCCTGACTTTC. This sequence encodes CATSRASSGANVLTF.

The gene calls are TRBV9 and TRBJ2-7; 7 nucleotides match TRBD1. The CDR3 is made up of 14 amino acids. Germline V CDR1 and CDR2: SGDLS, YYNGEE. With 4 bases clipped from V and 2 bases from J, the junction kept 6 bases outside the gene matches. DNA for the CDR3: TGTGCCAGCAGCCCGACCGGGACAGCCTACGAGCAGTACTTC. It encodes CASSPTGTAYEQYF. The full variable domain, with the rest looked up from reference TRBV9 and TRBJ2-7, is DSGVTQTPKHLITATGQRVTLRCSPRSGDLSVYWYQQSLDQGLQFLIQYYNGEERAKGNILERFSAQQFPDLHSELNLSSLELGDSALYFCASSPTGTAYEQYFGPGTRLTVT.

This chain uses TRBV4-3 with TRBJ2-1; 9 bases align to TRBD1. The CDR3 consists of 14 residues. The V gene's germline CDR1 is LGHNA and CDR2 YSLEER. V lost 3 bases to trimming and J lost 7 bases; unmatched junction nucleotides: 4. The CDR3 DNA follows: TGCGCCAGCAGCCAGATGACAGGGGGAAATGAGCAGTTCTTC. Protein sequence: CASSQMTGGNEQFF.